This T cell receptor (beta chain) was sequenced during a study of blood T cell repertoires in COVID-19. As originally analysed: Amplification of reference gene primers was used by the study to estimate nucleated cell counts. Sequencing was performed with immunoSEQ multiplex PCR; in TCRdb, only in-frame clones are kept and a portion is missing. Clone size and the V and J calls come from that table; the DNA yielded D and trimming. The data contain over 30,000 clones, 90% of them seen just once; the ten biggest clones take up around 10%. The sequence was obtained from a man between 65 and 80 years old with acute or convalescent COVID-19. The specimen sequenced was peripheral blood.

For the CDR3, the DNA is TGTGCCATCAACCGGACACCCAGCACAGATACGCAGTATTTT. Translation gives CAINRTPSTDTQYF. The rearrangement links TRBV10-3 to TRBJ2-3; tentatively, D is TRBD1 (5 bases). The V end was cut by 7 bases, the J end by 0 bases, with 11 bases between. The CDR3 is made up of 14 amino acids. The germline V gene encodes CDR1 ENHRY and CDR2 SYGVKD.